This TCR beta chain was identified in a study of T cells after yellow fever vaccination. V shed 5 bases, J shed 6 bases, and the junction held 5 bases outside the gene matches. CDR1 and CDR2 (germline): PRHDT, FYEKMQ (reference sequence). The CDR3 covers 15 residues. Findings and limits, study-wide: After the booster, approximately 96% of CD4 and 88% of CD8 primary-response clones were re-detected. Peaking on day 5 versus 15, the secondary response was faster but weaker.

Details on this clonotype: Its antigen is still unknown.

Template switching by 5'RACE produced TCR cDNA, adding a universal primer site and UMIs. Each CDR3 protein is one row after TCRdb ran MiXCR on the 5' RACE reads. The sample lists some 350,000 distinct CDR3 sequences, roughly 10% occurring once. Sequenced here: PBMCs, sampled on the day of the first yellow fever vaccination. The chain uses TRBV13 and TRBJ1-6, with 9 nucleotides matching TRBD1. The sequence was collected from a man younger than 35 who received the YFV17D yellow fever vaccine. CDR3 sequence (DNA): TGTGCCAGCAGCCCAGGGACAGGGAGTAATTCACCCCTCCACTTT. Its translation is CASSPGTGSNSPLHF.